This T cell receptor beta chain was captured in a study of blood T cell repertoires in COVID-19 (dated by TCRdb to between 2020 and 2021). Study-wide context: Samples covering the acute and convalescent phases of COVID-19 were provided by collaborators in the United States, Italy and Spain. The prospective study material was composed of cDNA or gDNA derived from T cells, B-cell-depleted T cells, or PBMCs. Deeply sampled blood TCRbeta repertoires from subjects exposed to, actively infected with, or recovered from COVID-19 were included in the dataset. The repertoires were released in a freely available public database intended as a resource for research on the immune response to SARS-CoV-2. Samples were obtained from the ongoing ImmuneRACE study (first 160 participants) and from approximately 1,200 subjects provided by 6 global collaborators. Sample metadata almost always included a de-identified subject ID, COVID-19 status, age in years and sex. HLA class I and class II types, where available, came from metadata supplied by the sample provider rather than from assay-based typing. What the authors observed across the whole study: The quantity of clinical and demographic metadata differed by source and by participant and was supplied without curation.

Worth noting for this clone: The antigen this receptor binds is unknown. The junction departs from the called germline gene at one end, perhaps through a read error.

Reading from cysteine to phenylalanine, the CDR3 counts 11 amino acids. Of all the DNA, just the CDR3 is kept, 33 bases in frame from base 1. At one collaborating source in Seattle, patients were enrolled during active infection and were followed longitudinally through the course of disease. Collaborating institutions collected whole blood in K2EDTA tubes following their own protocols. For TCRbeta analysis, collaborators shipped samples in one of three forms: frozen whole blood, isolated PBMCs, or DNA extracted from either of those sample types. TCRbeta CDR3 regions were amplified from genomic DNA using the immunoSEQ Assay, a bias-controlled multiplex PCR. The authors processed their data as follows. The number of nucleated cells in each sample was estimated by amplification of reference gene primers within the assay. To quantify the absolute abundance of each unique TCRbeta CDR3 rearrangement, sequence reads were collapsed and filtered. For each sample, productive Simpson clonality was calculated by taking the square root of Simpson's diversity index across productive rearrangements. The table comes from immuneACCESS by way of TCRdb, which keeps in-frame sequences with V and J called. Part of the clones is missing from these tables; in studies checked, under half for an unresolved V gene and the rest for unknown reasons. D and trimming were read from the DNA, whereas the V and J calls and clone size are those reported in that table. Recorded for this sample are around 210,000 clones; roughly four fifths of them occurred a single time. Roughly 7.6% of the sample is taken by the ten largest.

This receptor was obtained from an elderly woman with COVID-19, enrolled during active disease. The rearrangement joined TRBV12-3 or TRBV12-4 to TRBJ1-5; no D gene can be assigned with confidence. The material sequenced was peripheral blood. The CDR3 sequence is CASSSHQPQHF. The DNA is TGTGCCAGCAGTAGCCATCAGCCCCAGCATTTT.